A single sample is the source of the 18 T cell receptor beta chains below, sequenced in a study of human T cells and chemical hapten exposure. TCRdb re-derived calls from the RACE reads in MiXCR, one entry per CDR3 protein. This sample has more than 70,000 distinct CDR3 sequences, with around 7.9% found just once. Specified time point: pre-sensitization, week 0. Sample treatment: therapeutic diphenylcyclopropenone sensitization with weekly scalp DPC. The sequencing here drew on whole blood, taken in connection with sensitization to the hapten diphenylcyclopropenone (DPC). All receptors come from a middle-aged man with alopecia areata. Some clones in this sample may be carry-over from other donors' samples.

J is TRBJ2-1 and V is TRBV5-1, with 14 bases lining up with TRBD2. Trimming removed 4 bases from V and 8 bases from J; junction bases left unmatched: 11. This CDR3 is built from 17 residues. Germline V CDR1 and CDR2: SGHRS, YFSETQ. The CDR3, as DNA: TGCGCCAGCAGCCTAGGACTAGCGGGAGGAAAGGCCGATGAGCAGTTCTTC. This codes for CASSLGLAGGKADEQFF.

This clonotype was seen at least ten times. CDR3 DNA sequence: TGTGCCAGCAGCATTGGGACAGGCCACTCTGGAAACACCATATATTTT. Its translation: CASSIGTGHSGNTIYF. J is TRBJ1-3 and V is TRBV7-2, with TRBD1 matching 8 bases. The CDR3 extends over 16 amino acids. V trimming: 5 bases; J trimming: 0 bases; junction bases outside the gene matches: 6. Germline loops: CDR1 SGHTA, CDR2 FQGNSA.

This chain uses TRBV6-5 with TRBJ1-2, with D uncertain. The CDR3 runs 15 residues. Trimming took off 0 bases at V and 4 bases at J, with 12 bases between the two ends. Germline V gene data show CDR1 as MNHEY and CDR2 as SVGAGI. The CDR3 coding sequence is TGTGCCAGCAGTTACTCACGAGGGCTTAGCTATGGCTACACCTTC. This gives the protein CASSYSRGLSYGYTF.

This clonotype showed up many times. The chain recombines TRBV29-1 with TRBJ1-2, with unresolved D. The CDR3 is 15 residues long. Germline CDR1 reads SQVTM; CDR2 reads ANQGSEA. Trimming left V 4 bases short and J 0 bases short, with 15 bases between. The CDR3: CSVVGTASPNYGYTF. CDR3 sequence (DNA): TGCAGCGTTGTTGGTACAGCGAGTCCTAACTATGGCTACACCTTC.

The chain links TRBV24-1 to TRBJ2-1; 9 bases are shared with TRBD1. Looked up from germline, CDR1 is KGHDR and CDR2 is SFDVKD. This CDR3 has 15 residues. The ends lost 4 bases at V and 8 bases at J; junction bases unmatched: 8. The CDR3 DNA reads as TGTGCCACCAGTGAGCGGACAGGGGCTCCAGATGAGCAGTTCTTC. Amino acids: CATSERTGAPDEQFF.

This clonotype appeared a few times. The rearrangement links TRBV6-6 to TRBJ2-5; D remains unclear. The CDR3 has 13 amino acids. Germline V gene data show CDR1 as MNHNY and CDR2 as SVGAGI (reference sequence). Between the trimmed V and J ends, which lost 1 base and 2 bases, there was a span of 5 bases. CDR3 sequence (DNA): TGTGCCAGCAGTTACTGGATACAAGAGACCCAGTACTTC. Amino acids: CASSYWIQETQYF.

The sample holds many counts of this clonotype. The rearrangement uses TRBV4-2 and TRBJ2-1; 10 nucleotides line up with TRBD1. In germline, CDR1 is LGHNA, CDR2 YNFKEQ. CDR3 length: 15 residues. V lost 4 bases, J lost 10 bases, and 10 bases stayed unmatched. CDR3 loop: CASSPRGQGGLEQFF. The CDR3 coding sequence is TGTGCCAGCAGCCCGAGAGGACAGGGGGGTTTGGAGCAGTTCTTC.

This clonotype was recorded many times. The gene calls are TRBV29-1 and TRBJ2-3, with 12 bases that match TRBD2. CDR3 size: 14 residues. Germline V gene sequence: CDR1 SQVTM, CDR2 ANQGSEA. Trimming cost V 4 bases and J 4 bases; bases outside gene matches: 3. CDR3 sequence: CSVGLAGVADTQYF. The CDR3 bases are TGCAGCGTTGGACTAGCGGGAGTGGCAGATACGCAGTATTTT.

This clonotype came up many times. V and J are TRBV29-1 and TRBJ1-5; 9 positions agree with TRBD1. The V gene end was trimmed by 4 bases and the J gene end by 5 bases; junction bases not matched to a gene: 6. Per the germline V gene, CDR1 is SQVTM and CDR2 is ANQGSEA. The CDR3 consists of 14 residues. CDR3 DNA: TGCAGCGTTGCGACAGGGGGGAGAGATCAGCCCCAGCATTTT. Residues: CSVATGGRDQPQHF.

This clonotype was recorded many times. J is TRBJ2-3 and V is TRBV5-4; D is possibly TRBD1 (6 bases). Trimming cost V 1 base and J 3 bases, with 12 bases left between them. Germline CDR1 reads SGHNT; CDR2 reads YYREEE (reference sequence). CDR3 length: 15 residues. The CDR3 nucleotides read TGTGCCAGCAGCTTGTCTTTAAGGGGGACAGATACGCAGTATTTT. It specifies CASSLSLRGTDTQYF.

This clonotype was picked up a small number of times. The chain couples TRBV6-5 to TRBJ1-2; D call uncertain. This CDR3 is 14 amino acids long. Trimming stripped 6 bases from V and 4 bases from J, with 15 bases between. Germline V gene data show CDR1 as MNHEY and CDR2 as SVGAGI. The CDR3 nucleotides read TGTGCCAGCAGCTACAGCACACTCAGCTATGGCTACACCTTC. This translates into CASSYSTLSYGYTF.

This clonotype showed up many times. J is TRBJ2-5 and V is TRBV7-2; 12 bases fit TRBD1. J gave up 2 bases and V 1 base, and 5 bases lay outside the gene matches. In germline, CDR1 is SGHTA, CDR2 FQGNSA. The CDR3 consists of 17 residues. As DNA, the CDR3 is TGTGCCAGCAGCTTAGTGGGACAGGGGGCACTTCAAGAGACCCAGTACTTC. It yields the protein CASSLVGQGALQETQYF.

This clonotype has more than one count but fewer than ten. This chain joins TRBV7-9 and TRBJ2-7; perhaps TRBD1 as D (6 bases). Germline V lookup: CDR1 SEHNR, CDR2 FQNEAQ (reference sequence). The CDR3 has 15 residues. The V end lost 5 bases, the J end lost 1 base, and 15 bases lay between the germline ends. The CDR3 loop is CASSPGQTESYEQYF. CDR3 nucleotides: TGTGCCAGCAGCCCTGGACAGACCGAATCCTACGAGCAGTACTTC.

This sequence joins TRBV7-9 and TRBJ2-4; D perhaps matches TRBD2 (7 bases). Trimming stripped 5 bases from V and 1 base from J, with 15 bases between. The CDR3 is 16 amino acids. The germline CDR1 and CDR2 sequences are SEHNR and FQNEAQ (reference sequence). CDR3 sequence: CASSPRGALAKNIQYF. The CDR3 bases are TGTGCCAGCAGCCCCCGGGGGGCTCTGGCCAAAAACATTCAGTACTTC. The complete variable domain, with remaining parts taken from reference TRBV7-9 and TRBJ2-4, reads DTGVSQNPRHKITKRGQNVTFRCDPISEHNRLYWYRQTLGQGPEFLTYFQNEAQLEKSRLLSDRFSAERPKGSFSTLEIQRTEQGDSAMYLCASSPRGALAKNIQYFGAGTRLSVL.

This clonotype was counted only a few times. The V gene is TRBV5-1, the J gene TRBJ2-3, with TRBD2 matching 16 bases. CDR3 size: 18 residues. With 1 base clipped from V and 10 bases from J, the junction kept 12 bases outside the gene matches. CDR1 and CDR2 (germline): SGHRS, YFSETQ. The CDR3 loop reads CASSLPPGLAGGPGAQYF. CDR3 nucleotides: TGCGCCAGCAGCTTGCCACCGGGACTAGCGGGAGGGCCCGGTGCGCAGTATTTT.

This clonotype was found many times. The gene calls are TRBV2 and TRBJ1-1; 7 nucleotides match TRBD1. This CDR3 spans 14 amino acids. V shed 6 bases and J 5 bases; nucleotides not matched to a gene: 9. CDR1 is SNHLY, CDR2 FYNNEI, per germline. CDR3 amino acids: CASRPRQGGTEAFF. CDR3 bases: TGTGCCAGCAGACCCAGACAGGGAGGAACTGAAGCTTTCTTT.

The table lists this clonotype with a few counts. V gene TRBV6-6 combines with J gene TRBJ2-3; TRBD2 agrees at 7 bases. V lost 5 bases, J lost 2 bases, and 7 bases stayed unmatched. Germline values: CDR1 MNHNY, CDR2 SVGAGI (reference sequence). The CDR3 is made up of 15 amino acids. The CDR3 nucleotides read TGTGCCAGCAGTCCGAGGACTAGAGCCACAGATACGCAGTATTTT. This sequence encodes CASSPRTRATDTQYF.

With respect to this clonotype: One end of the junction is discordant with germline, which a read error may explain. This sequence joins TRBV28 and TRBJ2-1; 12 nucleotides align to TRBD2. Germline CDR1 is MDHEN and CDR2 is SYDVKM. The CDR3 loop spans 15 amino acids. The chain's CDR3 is CVSSFTSGRYNEQFF. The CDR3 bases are TGTGTCAGCAGTTTCACTAGCGGGAGGTACAATGAGCAGTTCTTC.